The T cell receptor beta chain under discussion was sequenced for a study of regulatory T cells in long-lasting Graves disease. Assembly of TCR beta libraries relied on iRepertoire HTBI primers together with Arm-PCR of CDR3 regions. MiXCR was run by TCRdb on the multiplex PCR reads, yielding one entry per CDR3 protein. There are 350,000 to 450,000 distinct CDR3 sequences in the sample; about 11% occur only once, and about 19% lies in the top ten. This clonotype was seen many times. Time point here: newly diagnosed GD, antithyroid drugs for less than 3 months. RNA from PBMCs was the source of the TCR library. These data were also reused for a study on T cells in Graves' hyperthyroidism and ophthalmopathy. That investigation notes: The HTBI primer set drove a first-round RT-PCR of the TCR CDR3.

The source was peripheral blood mononuclear cells (PBMCs), collected at new diagnosis, from a patient treated with antithyroid drugs. The TCR originated in a woman aged 18-35 years with Graves disease.

The CDR3 loop reads CASSLRGFSGNTIYF. CDR3 DNA: TGTGCCAGCAGTTTGCGGGGATTCTCTGGAAACACCATATATTTT. This chain links TRBV28 with TRBJ1-3, with D unresolved. This CDR3 region has 15 residues. V lost 3 bases and J lost 0, with 9 bases in between. The germline CDR1 and CDR2 sequences are MDHEN and SYDVKM.